This T cell receptor (beta chain) comes out of a study of OX40 agonist ivuxolimab in advanced cancers. Looking at the study overall: Partial responses were recorded for three patients, including one with hepatocellular carcinoma and two with cutaneous melanoma. Findings of the study overall: The study did not work out the antigen specificity of the expanded peripheral T cells. CD8+ T cells (on average) carried more expanded clones than CD4+ T cells.

Sequencing used immunoSEQ multiplex PCR; TCRdb keeps in-frame clones, though not all of them. Among fewer than 90,000 clones listed, less than 95% were seen once. The CDR3 has 13 residues. The germline V gene encodes CDR1 SSHAT and CDR2 FNYEAQ (reference sequence). To note about this clone: Its cognate antigen is unknown. The junction shows a germline mismatch at one end, possibly a read error.

The sequence derives from an adult with an advanced solid tumor such as melanoma, head and neck, liver or kidney cancer. The rearrangement joins TRBV7-7 to TRBJ2-5; either TRBD1 or TRBD2 may supply D (6 bases each). Sequences were derived from CD4+ or CD8+ T cells sorted from blood, sampled in a trial of the OX40 agonist ivuxolimab. CDR3 sequence: CASSGEGGETQYF. In DNA, the CDR3 is TGTGCTAGCAGCGGAGAGGGGGGAGAGACCCAGTACTTC. The full variable domain, completed using reference TRBV7-7 and TRBJ2-5, is GAGVSQSPRYKVTKRGQDVTLRCDPISSHATLYWYQQALGQGPEFLTYFNYEAQPDKSGLPSDRFSAERPEGSISTLTIQRTEQRDSAMYRCASSGEGGETQYFGPGTRLLVL.